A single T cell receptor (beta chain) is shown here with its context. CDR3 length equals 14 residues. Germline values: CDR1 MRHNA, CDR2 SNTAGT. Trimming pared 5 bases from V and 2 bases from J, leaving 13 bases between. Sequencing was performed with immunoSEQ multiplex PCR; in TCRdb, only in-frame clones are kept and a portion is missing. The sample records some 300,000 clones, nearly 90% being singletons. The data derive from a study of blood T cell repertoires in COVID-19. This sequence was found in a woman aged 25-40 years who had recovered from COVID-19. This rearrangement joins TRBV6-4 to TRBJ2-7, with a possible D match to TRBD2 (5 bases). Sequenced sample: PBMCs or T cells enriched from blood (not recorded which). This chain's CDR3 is CASSTPSGTYEQYF. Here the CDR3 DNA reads TGTGCCAGCAGTACCCCAAGCGGTACCTACGAGCAGTACTTC.